The following is a T cell receptor beta chain sequence with its context. Its antigen is still unknown. Trimming cost V 4 bases and J 0 bases; bases outside gene matches: 14. The CDR3 spans 18 residues. Germline CDR1 reads SGHRS; CDR2 reads YFSETQ. The source of the sample is a study of cytomegalovirus exposure and HLA in healthy donors. The study ran its PCR with 60 Vbeta and 13 Jbeta primers. The method was immunoSEQ multiplex PCR; TCRdb's version includes in-frame clones alone and lacks a portion of them. The sample holds 95,000 to 150,000 clones, approximately 82% seen once. Study findings and constraints: The study flagged 150 to 200 TCR beta chains as cytomegalovirus-associated. It was reported that TCR beta sequences correctly inferred the HLA-A and HLA-B alleles for most subjects.

This chain links TRBV5-1 with TRBJ2-7, with TRBD2 matching 9 bases. This clonotype was obtained from a man younger than 30 in good health and CMV-seropositive. Sample: PBMCs. The CDR3 nucleotides are TGCGCCAGCAGCGTGATGGGCGAGCGGGGGGCTTTCTCCTACGAGCAGTACTTC. Protein sequence: CASSVMGERGAFSYEQYF.